A single sample is the source of the 7 T cell receptor beta chains below, sequenced in a study of cytomegalovirus exposure and HLA in healthy donors. Both 60 Vbeta primers and 13 Jbeta primers went into the PCR. Assay: immunoSEQ multiplex PCR; the TCRdb copy retains only in-frame clones and omits some. Of fewer than 80,000 clones listed, over 60% are singletons. What was sequenced was PBMCs. These receptors originate from a man aged 50 to 60 in good health and CMV-seropositive.

The rearrangement uses TRBV19 and TRBJ2-7, with 7 bases fitting TRBD1. J lost 6 bases, V lost 10 bases, and 18 bases had no gene match. The length of the CDR3 is 15 residues. From germline, CDR1 is LNHDA and CDR2 SQIVND (reference sequence). The CDR3 region is CATLPGDRVQSEQYF. CDR3 DNA sequence: TGTGCCACCCTGCCCGGGGACAGAGTACAAAGCGAGCAGTACTTC.

This clone occurred a few times. The rearrangement uses TRBV6-6 and TRBJ2-7; D possibly corresponds to TRBD1 (6 bases). CDR3 size: 14 residues. V dropped 9 bases and J dropped 2 bases, with 17 bases sitting between them. The germline V gene encodes CDR1 MNHNY and CDR2 SVGAGI (reference sequence). CDR3 loop: CASGPAQGPYEQYF. CDR3 sequence (DNA): TGTGCCAGTGGCCCCGCACAGGGTCCCTACGAGCAGTACTTC.

The chain joins TRBV5-4 to TRBJ2-3, with TRBD2 identical over 7 bases. The V gene's germline CDR1 is SGHNT and CDR2 YYREEE (reference sequence). This CDR3 has 15 amino acids. V trimming: 4 bases; J trimming: 5 bases; junction bases outside the gene matches: 10. CDR3 protein: CASSAGAGTLDTQYF. CDR3 nucleotide sequence: TGTGCCAGCAGCGCGGGAGCGGGAACGCTAGATACGCAGTATTTT. Full variable domain (missing parts from reference TRBV5-4 and TRBJ2-3): ETGVTQSPTHLIKTRGQQVTLRCSSQSGHNTVSWYQQALGQGPQFIFQYYREEENGRGNFPPRFSGLQFPNYSSELNVNALELDDSALYLCASSAGAGTLDTQYFGPGTRLTVL.

CDR3 loop: CASSHLMNTEAFF. DNA for the CDR3: TGTGCCAGCAGCCATTTAATGAACACTGAAGCTTTCTTT. The chain links TRBV14 to TRBJ1-1; D is undetermined. Germline CDR1 and CDR2: SGHDN and FVKESK. CDR3 size: 13 residues. Trimming pared 3 bases from V and 0 bases from J, leaving 5 bases between.

The genes are TRBV29-1 and TRBJ2-2; D perhaps matches TRBD2 (6 bases). Per germline, CDR1 SQVTM and CDR2 ANQGSEA. The V end was cut by 5 bases, the J end by 4 bases, with 14 bases between. This CDR3 spans 14 amino acids. CDR3 nucleotides: TGCAGCGTTTTTGAGGGACTCTCCACCGGGGAGCTGTTTTTT. Protein product: CSVFEGLSTGELFF.

The V call is TRBV19, the J call TRBJ1-4, with D uncertain. The CDR3 is 14 amino acids. Trimming pared 2 bases from V and 2 bases from J, leaving 6 bases between. Germline-derived CDR1 and CDR2 are LNHDA and SQIVND (reference sequence). The CDR3 loop reads CASSIPRTNEKLFF. The CDR3 nucleotides are TGTGCCAGTAGTATACCGCGGACTAATGAAAAACTGTTTTTT.

The genes are TRBV11-1 and TRBJ2-1; D may be TRBD2 (7 bases). The CDR3 spans 15 residues. CDR1 is SGHAT, CDR2 FQDESV, per germline (reference sequence). V was clipped by 5 bases and J by 6 bases, with 17 bases between them. The CDR3 DNA follows: TGTGCCAGCAGCCTCCGGGGGGCAGGGGCCAATGAGCAGTTCTTC. This sequence encodes CASSLRGAGANEQFF.